The clone carrying this TCR beta chain has at least ten counts. Its specificity is not known. Since a much larger clone is just one base distant, this may be a read error. The source material, RNA transcripts, was used to amplify TCR beta CDR3 regions. The primer set for the first-round RT-PCR of the TCR CDR3 was HTBI. TCRdb reprocessed the multiplex PCR reads via MiXCR and lists one record per CDR3 protein. The sample gives roughly 380,000 distinct CDR3 sequences, roughly 18% of which show up once; less than 20% is in the top ten. This sample is drawn from a study of T cells in Graves' hyperthyroidism and ophthalmopathy. This CDR3 comprises 12 residues. Germline lookup yields CDR1 MNHEY and CDR2 SVGEGT. The V and J ends lost 5 bases and 9 bases respectively, with 13 bases between them. Study-wide results and limits: Model-based prediction identified ophthalmopathy a median 6.5 months prior to its onset. Blood also showed most of the thyroid clonotypes that were expanded above 0.001.

This TCR was recovered from a woman aged 40 to 50 with Graves' ophthalmopathy. Sequenced input: blood. The V gene is TRBV6-2 or TRBV6-3, the J gene TRBJ1-1; maybe TRBD1 (5 bases). CDR3 nucleotides: TGTGCCAGCAGTCACTTACAGGCCCAAGCTTTCTTT. This sequence encodes CASSHLQAQAFF.